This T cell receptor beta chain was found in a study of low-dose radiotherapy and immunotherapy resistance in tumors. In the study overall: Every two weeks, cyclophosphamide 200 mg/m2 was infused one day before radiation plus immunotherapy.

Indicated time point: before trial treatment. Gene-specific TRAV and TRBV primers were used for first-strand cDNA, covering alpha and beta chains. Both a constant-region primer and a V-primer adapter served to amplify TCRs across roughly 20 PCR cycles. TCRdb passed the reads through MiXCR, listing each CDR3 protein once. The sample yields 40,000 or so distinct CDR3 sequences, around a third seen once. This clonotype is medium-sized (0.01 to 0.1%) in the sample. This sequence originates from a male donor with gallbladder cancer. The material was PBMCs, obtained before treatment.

Here the CDR3 reads CASSGLSSSYNEQFF. The CDR3 bases are TGTGCCAGCAGTGGTTTGTCGAGCTCCTACAATGAGCAGTTCTTC. This chain uses TRBV2 with TRBJ2-1; D is ambiguous. This CDR3 region has 15 residues. Trimming shortened V by 4 bases and J by 0 bases, and 10 bases separated the two germline ends. Germline V gene data show CDR1 as SNHLY and CDR2 as FYNNEI.